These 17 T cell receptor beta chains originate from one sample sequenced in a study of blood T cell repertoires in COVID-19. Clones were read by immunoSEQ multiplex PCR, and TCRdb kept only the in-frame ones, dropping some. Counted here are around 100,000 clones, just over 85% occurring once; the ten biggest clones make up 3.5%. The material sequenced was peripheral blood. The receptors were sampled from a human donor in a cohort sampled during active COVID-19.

CDR3 sequence: CASSQDHPRGQETQYF. CDR3 bases: TGCGCCAGCAGCCAAGATCACCCCAGGGGGCAAGAGACCCAGTACTTC. The chain carries TRBV4-3 and TRBJ2-5, with TRBD1 matching over 7 bases. The germline gives CDR1 LGHNA, CDR2 YSLEER. The CDR3 sequence is 16 residues long. After removal of 0 bases from V and 2 bases from J, the junction contained 6 bases not matched to a gene.

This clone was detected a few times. In DNA form, the CDR3 reads TGTGCCAGCAGCGCTACTAGCGGGGGGGCCCATGAGCAGTTCTTC. Its translation is CASSATSGGAHEQFF. The chain uses TRBV13 and TRBJ2-1, with 13 positions matching TRBD2. CDR1 is PRHDT, CDR2 FYEKMQ, per germline (reference sequence). After removal of 5 bases from V and 8 bases from J, the junction contained 6 bases not matched to a gene. This CDR3 comprises 15 residues. The whole variable domain, filled in from reference TRBV13 and TRBJ2-1, reads AAGVIQSPRHLIKEKRETATLKCYPIPRHDTVYWYQQGPGQDPQFLISFYEKMQSDKGSIPDRFSAQQFSDYHSELNMSSLELGDSALYFCASSATSGGAHEQFFGPGTRLTVL.

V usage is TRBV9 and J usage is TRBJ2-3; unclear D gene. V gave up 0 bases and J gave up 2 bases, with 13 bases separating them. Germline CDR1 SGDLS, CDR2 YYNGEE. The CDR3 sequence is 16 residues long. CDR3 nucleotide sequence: TGTGCCAGCAGCGTAGGAGGAAGCGCCTCCACAGATACGCAGTATTTT. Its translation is CASSVGGSASTDTQYF. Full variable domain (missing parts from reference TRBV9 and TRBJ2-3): DSGVTQTPKHLITATGQRVTLRCSPRSGDLSVYWYQQSLDQGLQFLIQYYNGEERAKGNILERFSAQQFPDLHSELNLSSLELGDSALYFCASSVGGSASTDTQYFGPGTRLTVL.

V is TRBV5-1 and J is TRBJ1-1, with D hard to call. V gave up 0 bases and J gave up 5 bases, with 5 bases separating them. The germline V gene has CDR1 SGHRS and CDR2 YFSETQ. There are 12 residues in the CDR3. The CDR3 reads CASSLGQTEAFF. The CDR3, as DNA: TGCGCCAGCAGCTTGGGTCAGACTGAAGCTTTCTTT.

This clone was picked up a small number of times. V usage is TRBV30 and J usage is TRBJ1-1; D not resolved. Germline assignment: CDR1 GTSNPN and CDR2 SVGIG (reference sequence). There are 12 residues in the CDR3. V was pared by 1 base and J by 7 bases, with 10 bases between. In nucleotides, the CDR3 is TGTGCCTGGAGTGAGAGAACCCATGAAGCTTTCTTT. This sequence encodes CAWSERTHEAFF.

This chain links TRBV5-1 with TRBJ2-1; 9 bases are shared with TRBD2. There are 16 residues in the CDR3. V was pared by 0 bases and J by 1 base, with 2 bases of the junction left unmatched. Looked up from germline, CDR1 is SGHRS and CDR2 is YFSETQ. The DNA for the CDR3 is TGCGCCAGCAGCTTGGCCACTAGCGGGTCCTACAATGAGCAGTTCTTC. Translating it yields CASSLATSGSYNEQFF.

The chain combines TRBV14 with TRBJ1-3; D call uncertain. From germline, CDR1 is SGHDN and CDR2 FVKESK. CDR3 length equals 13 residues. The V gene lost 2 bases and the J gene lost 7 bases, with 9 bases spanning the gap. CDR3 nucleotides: TGTGCCAGCAGCCAATCAGTCTGGAACACCATATATTTT. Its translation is CASSQSVWNTIYF.

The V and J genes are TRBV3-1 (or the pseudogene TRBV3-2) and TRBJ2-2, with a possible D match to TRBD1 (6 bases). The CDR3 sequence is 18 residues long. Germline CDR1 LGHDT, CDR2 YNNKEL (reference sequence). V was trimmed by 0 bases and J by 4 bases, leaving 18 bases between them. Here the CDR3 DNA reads TGTGCCAGCAGCCAAGATGTATGGGTGAACAGGGCCACCGGGGAGCTGTTTTTT. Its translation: CASSQDVWVNRATGELFF.

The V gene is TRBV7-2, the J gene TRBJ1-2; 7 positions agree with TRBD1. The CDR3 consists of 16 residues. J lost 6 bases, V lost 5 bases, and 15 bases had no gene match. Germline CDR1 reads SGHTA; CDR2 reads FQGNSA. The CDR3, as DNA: TGTGCCAGCAGCACGCCGACAGGGACATTTAGTGATGGCTACACCTTC. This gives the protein CASSTPTGTFSDGYTF.

Here the CDR3 DNA reads TGCGCCAGCAGCTTGGGACAATCCAGCGGGGGCACAGATACGCAGTATTTT. It specifies CASSLGQSSGGTDTQYF. V usage is TRBV5-1 and J usage is TRBJ2-3; 7 bases agree with TRBD2. V trimming: 0 bases; J trimming: 1 base; junction bases outside the gene matches: 8. Germline V gene data show CDR1 as SGHRS and CDR2 as YFSETQ. CDR3 length: 17 amino acids.

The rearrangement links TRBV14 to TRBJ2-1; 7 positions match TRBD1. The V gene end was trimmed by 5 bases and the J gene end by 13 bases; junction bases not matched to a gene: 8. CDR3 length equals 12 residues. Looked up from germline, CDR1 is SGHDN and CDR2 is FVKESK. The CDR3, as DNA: TGTGCCAGCAGCAAACGACAGGGAAGTCAGTTCTTC. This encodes CASSKRQGSQFF.

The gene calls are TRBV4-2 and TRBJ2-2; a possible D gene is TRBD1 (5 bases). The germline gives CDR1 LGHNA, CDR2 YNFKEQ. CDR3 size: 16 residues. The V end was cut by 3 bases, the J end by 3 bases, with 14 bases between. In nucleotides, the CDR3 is TGTGCCAGCAGCCAGATCACAGGAACCTACACCGGGGAGCTGTTTTTT. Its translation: CASSQITGTYTGELFF.

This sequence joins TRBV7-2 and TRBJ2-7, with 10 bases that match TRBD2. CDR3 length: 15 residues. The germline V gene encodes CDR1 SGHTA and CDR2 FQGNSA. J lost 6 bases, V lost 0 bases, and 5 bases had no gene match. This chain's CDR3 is CASSLAAGGPAEQYF. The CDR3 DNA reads TGTGCCAGCAGCTTAGCAGCGGGGGGGCCTGCCGAGCAGTACTTC.

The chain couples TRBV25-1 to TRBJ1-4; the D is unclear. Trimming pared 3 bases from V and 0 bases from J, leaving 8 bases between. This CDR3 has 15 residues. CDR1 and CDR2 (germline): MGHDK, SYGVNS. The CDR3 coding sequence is TGTGCCAGCAGTGATACGCGAACAACTAATGAAAAACTGTTTTTT. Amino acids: CASSDTRTTNEKLFF.

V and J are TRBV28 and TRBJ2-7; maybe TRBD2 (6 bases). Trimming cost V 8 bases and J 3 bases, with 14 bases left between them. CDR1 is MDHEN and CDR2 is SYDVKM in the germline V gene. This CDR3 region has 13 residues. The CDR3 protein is CASGRREIYEQYF. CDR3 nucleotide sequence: TGTGCCAGCGGGAGGAGAGAAATCTACGAGCAGTACTTC.

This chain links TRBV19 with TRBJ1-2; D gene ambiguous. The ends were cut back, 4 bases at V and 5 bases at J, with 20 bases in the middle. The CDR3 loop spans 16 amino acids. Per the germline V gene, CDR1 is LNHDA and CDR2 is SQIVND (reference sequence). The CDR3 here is CASSTPGLPPGYGYTF. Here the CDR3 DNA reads TGTGCCAGTAGTACCCCCGGTTTGCCCCCGGGGTATGGCTACACCTTC.

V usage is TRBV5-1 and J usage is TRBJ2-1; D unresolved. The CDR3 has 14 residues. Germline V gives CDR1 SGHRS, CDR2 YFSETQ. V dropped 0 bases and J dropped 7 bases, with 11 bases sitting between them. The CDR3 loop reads CASSLERSSNEQFF. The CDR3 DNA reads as TGCGCCAGCAGCTTGGAGCGCAGCAGTAATGAGCAGTTCTTC.